The entry that follows covers one T cell receptor (beta chain) sequence. The CDR3 covers 15 residues. The V end was cut by 6 bases, the J end by 2 bases, with 13 bases between. The germline V gene encodes CDR1 SGHVS and CDR2 FQNEAQ. Priming of first-strand cDNA relied on TRAV- and TRBV-specific primers (covering alpha and beta chains). Using a constant-region primer together with a V-primer adapter, TCRs were subjected to 20 to 25 PCR cycles of amplification. In vitro transcription amplified isolated mRNA. MiXCR, applied by TCRdb to the reads, yields one record per CDR3 protein. The sample lists around 80,000 distinct CDR3 sequences, approximately 17% occurring once. The sample comes from a study of low-dose radiotherapy and immunotherapy resistance in tumors. About the study: On an every-two-weeks schedule, patients received intravenous nivolumab 240 mg, along with ipilimumab 1 mg/kg every six weeks.

Time point specified: before trial treatment. Every donor was treated with nivolumab, ipilimumab, aspirin, low-dose cyclophosphamide and also low-dose radiotherapy. Patients qualified if they had advanced solid tumors that lacked tumor-infiltrating lymphocytes. This sequence joins TRBV7-8 and TRBJ1-4; no reliable D call. The sequence derives from a male donor with prostate cancer. Material: PBMCs, obtained before treatment. The CDR3: CASRTSEQTNEKLFF. As DNA, the CDR3 is TGTGCCAGCAGGACCTCAGAGCAGACTAATGAAAAACTGTTTTTT. Full variable domain (missing parts from reference TRBV7-8 and TRBJ1-4): GAGVSQSPRYKVAKRGQDVALRCDPISGHVSLFWYQQALGQGPEFLTYFQNEAQLDKSGLPSDRFFAERPEGSVSTLKIQRTQQEDSAVYLCASRTSEQTNEKLFFGSGTQLSVL.